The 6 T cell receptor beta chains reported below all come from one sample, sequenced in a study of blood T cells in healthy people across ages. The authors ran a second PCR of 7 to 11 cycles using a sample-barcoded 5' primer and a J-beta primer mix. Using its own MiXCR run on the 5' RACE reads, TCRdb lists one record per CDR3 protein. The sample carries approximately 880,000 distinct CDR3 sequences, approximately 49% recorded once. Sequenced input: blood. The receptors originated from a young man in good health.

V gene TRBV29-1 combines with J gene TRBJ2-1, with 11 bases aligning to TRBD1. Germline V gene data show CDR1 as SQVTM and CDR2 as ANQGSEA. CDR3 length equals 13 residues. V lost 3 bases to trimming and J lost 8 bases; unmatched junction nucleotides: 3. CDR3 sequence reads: CSVDGTGGHEQFF. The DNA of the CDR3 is TGCAGCGTTGACGGGACAGGGGGTCATGAGCAGTTCTTC.

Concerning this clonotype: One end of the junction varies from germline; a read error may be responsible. The CDR3 region has the DNA TGCGTCAGCAGACCAATTAGCGGGGCTCGCAATGAGCAGTTCTTC. Translating gives CVSRPISGARNEQFF. The rearrangement links TRBV4-1 to TRBJ2-1, with 8 positions matching TRBD2. This CDR3 contains 15 residues. Germline CDR1 is MGHRA and CDR2 is YSYEKL.

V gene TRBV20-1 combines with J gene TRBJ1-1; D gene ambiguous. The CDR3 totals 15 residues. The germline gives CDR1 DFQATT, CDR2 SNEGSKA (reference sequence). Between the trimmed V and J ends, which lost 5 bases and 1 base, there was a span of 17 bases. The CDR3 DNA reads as TGCAGTGCTGGGCCAGCCCAGGCGGGGAACACTGAAGCTTTCTTT. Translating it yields CSAGPAQAGNTEAFF.

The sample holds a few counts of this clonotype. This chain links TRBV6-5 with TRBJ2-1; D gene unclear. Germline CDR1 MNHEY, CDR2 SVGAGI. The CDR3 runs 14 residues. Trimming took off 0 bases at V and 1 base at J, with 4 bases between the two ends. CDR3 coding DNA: TGTGCCAGCAGTTACTCCGAATCCTACAATGAGCAGTTCTTC. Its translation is CASSYSESYNEQFF.

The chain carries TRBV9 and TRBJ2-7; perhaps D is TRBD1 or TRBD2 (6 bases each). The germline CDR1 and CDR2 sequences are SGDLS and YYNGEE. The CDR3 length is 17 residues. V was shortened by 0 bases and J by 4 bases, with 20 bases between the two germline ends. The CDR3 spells CASSVAPLVGGGYEQYF. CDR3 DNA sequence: TGTGCCAGCAGCGTAGCCCCCCTAGTGGGGGGCGGGTACGAGCAGTACTTC.

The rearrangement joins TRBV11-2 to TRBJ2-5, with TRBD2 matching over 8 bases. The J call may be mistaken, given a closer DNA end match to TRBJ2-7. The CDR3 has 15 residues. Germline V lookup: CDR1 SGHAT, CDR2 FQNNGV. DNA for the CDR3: TGTGCCAGCAGCTTAGGTCCGCCGGGAGGGTACGAGCAGTACTTC. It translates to CASSLGPPGGYEQYF.